The present T cell receptor beta chain was sequenced within a study of Ad26.COV2.S vaccination and SARS-CoV-2 variants (dated by TCRdb to the early 2020s). At the level of the whole study: Vaccine-arm donors came from COV1001, a multicentre, randomized, double-blind, placebo-controlled phase I-IIa trial of Ad26.COV2.S in healthy adults. Ad26.COV2.S was administered intramuscularly at 5 x 10^10 or 1 x 10^11 viral particles, either as a single shot or as two shots given 56 days apart. TCRbeta repertoire sequencing was used to assess the specificity and breadth of SARS-CoV-2-reactive T cell receptors after Ad26.COV2.S vaccination. A total of around 32 samples were included in the TCR-sequenced set, comprising roughly 20 Ad26.COV2.S vaccine recipients, 5 placebo recipients and 8 SARS-CoV-2 convalescent individuals. Trial participants were randomized into five groups of five, in which low-dose or high-dose Ad26.COV2.S was given once or twice, or placebo was given on both occasions. Throughout the experiments and outcome assessment, investigators stayed blinded to trial group allocation. The paper's findings and limits, for the study overall: The study lacked the statistical power to compare responses across vaccine doses or regimens. After vaccination, spike-specific CD8+ and CD4+ T cell responses were reported to show substantial breadth. The authors noted that the TCR breadth and depth analyses may have underestimated total T cell responses. Spike-specific TCR breadth was higher in Ad26.COV2.S recipients than in placebo recipients (P = 0.0014). Non-spike TCR breadth was comparable between vaccine and placebo recipients, consistent with the vaccine containing only spike.

The label giving this sample's treatment or condition can be read as: 15 to 20 received Ad26.COV2.S at low or high dose, single or two shots; 5 received placebo; per-sample allocation not given. For vaccine and placebo recipients, repertoires were sequenced using samples collected on day 63 after the first injection. In Cohort 1b, more than 20 adults aged 18-55 years were enrolled at a single site in Boston, USA, between 29 July and 7 August 2020. Ad26.COV2.S was a replication-incompetent adenovirus type 26 vector expressing a prefusion-stabilized SARS-CoV-2 spike protein from the original Wuhan strain. TCRbeta CDR3 regions were sequenced with the immunoSEQ Assay. After extraction, genomic DNA underwent amplification by bias-controlled multiplex PCR, followed by high-throughput sequencing. In the authors' own workflow: To quantify the absolute abundance of each unique TCRbeta CDR3 region, sequences were collapsed and filtered. T cell fraction was estimated by normalization of TCRbeta template counts to usable DNA, with usable DNA being measured through amplification of reference genes present in all nucleated cells. Repertoire TCRs were annotated as SARS-CoV-2-specific by exact matching of V gene, CDR3 amino acid sequence and J gene to a known reactive TCR set. The reference SARS-CoV-2 TCR set came from MIRA and was filtered for enrichment in COVID-19-positive ImmuneCODE repertoires, removing public or cross-reactive TCRs. Based on the MIRA antigens, annotated TCRs were further analysed at the level of specific ORF or position within ORF. Breadth was defined as annotated unique rearrangements over total unique productive rearrangements; depth was the summed frequency of those rearrangements. Group comparisons of TCR breadth used two-sided Wilcoxon rank-sum tests. TCRdb obtained this table from immuneACCESS and retained in-frame rearrangements with V and J assigned. These tables miss some clones; where compared with another copy, unresolved V genes account for less than half of the shortfall, and the remainder is unexplained. V and J calls and clone size are as listed in that table; D and trimming were resolved from the DNA. This sample lists about 350,000 clones; 75% to 90% were detected once. The ten largest clones capture approximately 12% of the sample.

Details on this clone: This clone's antigen is unknown. One base away there is no much larger clone; base qualities are not given.

This receptor was identified in a person aged 18-60 years who received the Ad26.COV2.S COVID-19 vaccine or a placebo. Here the sequenced sample was peripheral blood, taken in a trial of Ad26.COV2.S vaccine versus placebo.

CDR3 sequence: CASSQDLGGVREQYF. The nucleotide sequence is TGTGCCAGCAGCCAAGATTTGGGCGGGGTAAGGGAGCAGTACTTC. This chain is built from TRBV4-2 and TRBJ2-7; the D segment could be TRBD2, given 6 matching bases. Trimming removed 0 bases from V and 7 bases from J, leaving 16 bases between the germline ends. From a lookup of the germline V gene, CDR1 and CDR2 are LGHNA and YNFKEQ. Spanning cysteine to phenylalanine, the CDR3 consists of 15 amino acids. The only DNA kept is the CDR3, 45 bases in frame from the first base.